These 23 T cell receptor beta chains came from one sample sequenced in a study of cytomegalovirus exposure and HLA in healthy donors. PCR used 60 Vbeta primers and 13 Jbeta primers. Assay: immunoSEQ multiplex PCR; the TCRdb copy retains only in-frame clones and omits some. The sample carries 95,000 to 130,000 clones, about 69% recorded once. Material: PBMCs. These receptors originate from a woman aged 18-29 years in good health and CMV-seronegative.

This chain connects TRBV5-1 to TRBJ1-1; D gene uncertain. The CDR3 covers 14 residues. The V end was cut by 3 bases, the J end by 1 base, with 10 bases between. The germline V gene has CDR1 SGHRS and CDR2 YFSETQ. DNA of the CDR3: TGCGCCAGCAGCTGGACTTCCCCGAACACTGAAGCTTTCTTT. Its translation is CASSWTSPNTEAFF.

The chain links TRBV6-5 to TRBJ2-7; possible D gene TRBD1, 6 bases. With 2 bases removed from V and 3 bases from J, the gap between germline ends came to 8 bases. The length of the CDR3 is 13 residues. Per the germline V gene, CDR1 is MNHEY and CDR2 is SVGAGI. This CDR3 reads CASSYGQLYEQYF. DNA of the CDR3: TGTGCCAGCAGTTACGGACAGCTCTACGAGCAGTACTTC.

The chain employs TRBV5-1 and TRBJ2-3, with D perhaps TRBD2 (5 bases). The V gene's germline CDR1 is SGHRS and CDR2 YFSETQ. The CDR3 is 14 residues long. V gave up 4 bases and J gave up 2 bases, with 11 bases separating them. This CDR3 is CASSPSGITDTQYF. The CDR3 DNA is TGCGCCAGCAGCCCCTCCGGGATCACAGATACGCAGTATTTT.

The gene calls are TRBV7-9 and TRBJ2-7, with 9 bases lining up with TRBD2. The CDR3 covers 14 residues. J was trimmed by 7 bases and V by 5 bases; bases with no gene match: 9. From germline, CDR1 is SEHNR and CDR2 FQNEAQ (reference sequence). The CDR3 nucleotides read TGTGCCAGCAGCACACCCGGGACTAGCTTTGAGCAGTACTTC. It translates to CASSTPGTSFEQYF.

The chain links TRBV5-1 to TRBJ2-3; 7 bases are a match to TRBD2. The CDR3 contains 15 residues. Unmatched junction bases numbered 8, after V lost 3 bases and J lost 4 bases. Germline V gives CDR1 SGHRS, CDR2 YFSETQ. The chain's CDR3 is CASSYRGGEADTQYF. The CDR3 DNA reads as TGCGCCAGCAGCTACCGCGGGGGAGAGGCAGATACGCAGTATTTT.

The chain carries TRBV5-6 and TRBJ1-5; D not resolved. In germline, CDR1 is SGHDT, CDR2 YYEEEE. The CDR3 covers 13 residues. With 0 bases removed from V and 12 bases from J, the gap between germline ends came to 13 bases. The CDR3 DNA follows: TGTGCCAGCAGCTTGGGGAGACTTTCGGTCCAGCATTTT. Residues: CASSLGRLSVQHF.

V usage is TRBV4-2 and J usage is TRBJ2-7; possible D gene TRBD1, 6 bases. The V gene lost 0 bases and the J gene lost 2 bases, with 11 bases spanning the gap. Germline V gene data show CDR1 as LGHNA and CDR2 as YNFKEQ. The CDR3 contains 15 residues. The CDR3 sequence is CASSQDPGTPYEQYF. CDR3 nucleotides: TGTGCCAGCAGCCAAGATCCGGGGACACCCTACGAGCAGTACTTC.

This sequence joins TRBV19 and TRBJ2-5, with D maybe TRBD1 (5 bases). The germline V gene has CDR1 LNHDA and CDR2 SQIVND (reference sequence). V was pared by 6 bases and J by 4 bases, with 15 bases between. The CDR3 runs 14 residues. CDR3 nucleotide sequence: TGTGCCAGTAGAGGGGTTTCACCCCCAGAGACCCAGTACTTC. It is translated as CASRGVSPPETQYF.

The rearrangement links TRBV29-1 to TRBJ2-7, with D uncertain. Germline lookup yields CDR1 SQVTM and CDR2 ANQGSEA. With 7 bases removed from V and 1 base from J, the gap between germline ends came to 11 bases. This CDR3 comprises 12 residues. CDR3 nucleotides: TGCAGCGCCTACCATGAATCCTACGAGCAGTACTTC. As protein: CSAYHESYEQYF.

In DNA form, the CDR3 reads TGTGCCAGCTCACAGACAGGGTTGGAGCCCCAGCATTTT. Protein: CASSQTGLEPQHF. The chain joins TRBV18 to TRBJ1-5; TRBD1 agrees at 7 bases. The J segment lost 8 bases and the V segment lost 4 bases, leaving 5 bases of the junction unmatched. CDR1 is KGHSH, CDR2 LQKENI, per germline. The CDR3 loop spans 13 amino acids.

The rearrangement links TRBV15 to TRBJ2-1; no clear D gene. Germline V lookup: CDR1 LNHNV, CDR2 YYDKDF (reference sequence). The CDR3 loop spans 15 amino acids. The V end was cut by 0 bases, the J end by 3 bases, with 9 bases between. The CDR3 region has the DNA TGTGCCACCAGCAGAGAGTTTTCGGGCTACAATGAGCAGTTCTTC. Translated, it gives CATSREFSGYNEQFF.

The chain uses TRBV5-8 and TRBJ1-1; D is possibly TRBD1 (6 bases). Per the germline V gene, CDR1 is SGHTS and CDR2 is YDEGEE. The V end was cut by 4 bases, the J end by 3 bases, with 16 bases between. The length of the CDR3 is 15 residues. The CDR3 bases are TGTGCCAGCAGCGAAGTCGGACAGCCAGACACTGAAGCTTTCTTT. Amino acid sequence: CASSEVGQPDTEAFF.

This clone was seen a handful of times. The chain employs TRBV6-1 and TRBJ2-1; TRBD1 aligns across 8 bases. The length of the CDR3 is 15 residues. After removal of 2 bases from V and 4 bases from J, the junction contained 4 bases not matched to a gene. CDR1 is MNHNS and CDR2 is SASEGT in the germline V gene. CDR3 sequence (DNA): TGTGCCAGCAGTGAACCGACAGGGGTTTACAATGAGCAGTTCTTC. It codes for CASSEPTGVYNEQFF.

A note on this clone: The junction departs from the called germline gene at one end, perhaps through a read error. CDR3 DNA: TGTGCCAGCAGTAGCAGCGGGGGTTCCTACCAGCAGTACTTC. Translation gives CASSSSGGSYQQYF. The chain couples TRBV28 to TRBJ2-7, with 8 bases that match TRBD2. The CDR3 covers 14 residues. Germline V gene lookup returns CDR1 MDHEN and CDR2 SYDVKM.

The chain joins TRBV18 to TRBJ1-2, with 7 bases that match TRBD1. Unmatched junction bases numbered 8, after V lost 3 bases and J lost 4 bases. Germline CDR1 reads KGHSH; CDR2 reads LQKENI. The CDR3 spans 15 residues. The CDR3 DNA sequence: TGTGCCAGCTCACCGGGACAGAAGACTAGCTATGGCTACACCTTC. Translation: CASSPGQKTSYGYTF.

This chain joins TRBV5-1 and TRBJ1-4, with D possibly matching TRBD1 (6 bases). The CDR3 loop spans 15 amino acids. Germline lookup yields CDR1 SGHRS and CDR2 YFSETQ. Trimming shortened V by 1 base and J by 8 bases, and 15 bases separated the two germline ends. CDR3 region: CASSLSKGDGEKLFF. The CDR3 DNA is TGCGCCAGCAGCTTGAGTAAGGGGGATGGGGAAAAACTGTTTTTT.

V usage is TRBV5-1 and J usage is TRBJ2-5; TRBD2 aligns across 9 bases. V trimming: 0 bases; J trimming: 4 bases; junction bases outside the gene matches: 10. Germline V gives CDR1 SGHRS, CDR2 YFSETQ. The CDR3 loop spans 17 amino acids. For the CDR3, the DNA is TGCGCCAGCAGCTTGGCCAAGGGCGGGGGGGCCGGAGAGACCCAGTACTTC. Translating it yields CASSLAKGGGAGETQYF.

This chain joins TRBV6-5 and TRBJ2-3, with a possible D match to TRBD1 (5 bases). V was pared by 8 bases and J by 3 bases, with 12 bases between. Germline V gene data show CDR1 as MNHEY and CDR2 as SVGAGI. The CDR3 spans 13 residues. The CDR3 coding sequence is TGTGCCAGCGTGGGGTCAGGGACAGATACGCAGTATTTT. Amino acids: CASVGSGTDTQYF.

This chain links TRBV19 with TRBJ1-3; D is perhaps TRBD1 (6 bases). The CDR3 has 14 amino acids. Trimming shortened V by 6 bases and J by 3 bases, and 12 bases separated the two germline ends. CDR1 is LNHDA and CDR2 is SQIVND in the germline V gene (reference sequence). CDR3 sequence: CASSEQGYGNTIYF. The DNA for the CDR3 is TGTGCCAGTAGCGAACAGGGCTATGGAAACACCATATATTTT.

The J gene is TRBJ1-1, the V gene TRBV30; perhaps TRBD1 as D (6 bases). The V gene lost 5 bases and the J gene lost 4 bases, with 17 bases spanning the gap. Germline CDR1 is GTSNPN and CDR2 is SVGIG (reference sequence). There are 14 residues in the CDR3. The CDR3, as DNA: TGTGCCTGGGTCACAGGGTTAGGGGGCACTGAAGCTTTCTTT. It translates to CAWVTGLGGTEAFF.

The chain employs TRBV28 and TRBJ1-6, with TRBD1 as a possible D gene (6 bases). The germline CDR1 and CDR2 sequences are MDHEN and SYDVKM. V shed 3 bases and J shed 6 bases, with 12 bases lying between them. This CDR3 contains 15 residues. CDR3 in DNA: TGTGCCAGCAGTTTTGGGGGGGCGGGTAATTCACCCCTCCACTTT. Translation: CASSFGGAGNSPLHF.

This clone was seen just once. The CDR3 coding sequence is TGTGCCAGCAGTCTCTCCGGGACAGGTGGGGGTAGGACCCAGTACTTC. Translating gives CASSLSGTGGGRTQYF. The chain is built from TRBV28 and TRBJ2-5, with TRBD1 identical over 8 bases. Germline V gene data show CDR1 as MDHEN and CDR2 as SYDVKM. CDR3 size: 16 residues. Unmatched junction bases numbered 15, after V lost 5 bases and J lost 7 bases.

The V and J genes are TRBV7-2 and TRBJ1-6; 7 nucleotides line up with TRBD1. V was clipped by 1 base and J by 7 bases; unmatched bases: 4. CDR1 is SGHTA, CDR2 FQGNSA, per germline. There are 15 residues in the CDR3. CDR3 amino acids: CASSLDRDRNSPLHF. In DNA, the CDR3 is TGTGCCAGCAGCTTAGATCGGGACAGAAATTCACCCCTCCACTTT.